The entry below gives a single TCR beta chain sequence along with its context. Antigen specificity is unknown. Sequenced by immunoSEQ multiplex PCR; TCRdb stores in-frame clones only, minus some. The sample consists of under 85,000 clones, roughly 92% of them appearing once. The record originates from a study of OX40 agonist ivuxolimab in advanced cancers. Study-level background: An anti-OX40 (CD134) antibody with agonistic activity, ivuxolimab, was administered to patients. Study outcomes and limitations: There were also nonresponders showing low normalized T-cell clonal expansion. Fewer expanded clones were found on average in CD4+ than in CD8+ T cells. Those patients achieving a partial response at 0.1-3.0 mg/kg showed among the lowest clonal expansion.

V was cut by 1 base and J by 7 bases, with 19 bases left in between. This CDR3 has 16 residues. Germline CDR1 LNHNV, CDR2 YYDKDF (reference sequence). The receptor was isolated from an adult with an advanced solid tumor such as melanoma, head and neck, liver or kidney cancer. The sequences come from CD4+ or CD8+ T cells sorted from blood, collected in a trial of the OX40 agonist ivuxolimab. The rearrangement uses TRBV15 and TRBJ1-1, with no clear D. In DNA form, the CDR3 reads TGTGCCACCAGCAGAGTTATGGGCTTCGCATCCGGTGAAGCTTTCTTT. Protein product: CATSRVMGFASGEAFF.